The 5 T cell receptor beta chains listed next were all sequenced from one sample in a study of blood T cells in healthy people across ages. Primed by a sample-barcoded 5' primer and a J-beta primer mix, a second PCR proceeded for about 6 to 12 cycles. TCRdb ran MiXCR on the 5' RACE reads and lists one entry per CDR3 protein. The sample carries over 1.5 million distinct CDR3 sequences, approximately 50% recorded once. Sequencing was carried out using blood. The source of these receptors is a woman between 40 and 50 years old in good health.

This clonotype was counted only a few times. Written as DNA, the CDR3 is TGTGCCAGCAGCCAATCCCCCGGAGGATCGAGCTCCTACAATGAGCAGTTCTTC. Its protein product is CASSQSPGGSSSYNEQFF. The chain couples TRBV4-2 to TRBJ2-1, with D possibly TRBD2 on 5 matching bases. CDR1 and CDR2 from the germline V gene are LGHNA and YNFKEQ. The length of the CDR3 is 18 residues. The V gene lost 2 bases and the J gene lost 0 bases, with 17 bases spanning the gap.

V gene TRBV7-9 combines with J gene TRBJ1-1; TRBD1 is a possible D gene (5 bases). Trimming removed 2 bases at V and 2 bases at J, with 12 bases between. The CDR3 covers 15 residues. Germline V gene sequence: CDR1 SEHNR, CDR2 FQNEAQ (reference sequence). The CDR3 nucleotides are TGTGCCAGCAGCTTAAGGGGCGGTGGAAACACTGAAGCTTTCTTT. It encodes CASSLRGGGNTEAFF.

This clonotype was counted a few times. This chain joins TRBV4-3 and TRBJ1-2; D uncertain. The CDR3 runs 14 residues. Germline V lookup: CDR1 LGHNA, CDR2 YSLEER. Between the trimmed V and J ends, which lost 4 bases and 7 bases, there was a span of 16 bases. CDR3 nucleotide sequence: TGCGCCAGCAGCCGCTGGCAGGAGGACGCTGGCTACACCTTC. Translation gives CASSRWQEDAGYTF.

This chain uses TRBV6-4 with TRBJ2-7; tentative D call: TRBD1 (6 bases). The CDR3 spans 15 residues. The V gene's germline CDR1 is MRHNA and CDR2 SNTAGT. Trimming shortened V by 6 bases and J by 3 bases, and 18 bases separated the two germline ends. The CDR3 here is CASRPLRDICYEQYF. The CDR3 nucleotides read TGTGCCAGCAGACCGCTTCGGGACATATGCTACGAGCAGTACTTC.

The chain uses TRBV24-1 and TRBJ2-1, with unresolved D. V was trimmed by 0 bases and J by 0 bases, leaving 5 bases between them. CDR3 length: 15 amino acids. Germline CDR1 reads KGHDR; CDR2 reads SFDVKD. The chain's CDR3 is CATSDLTDSYNEQFF. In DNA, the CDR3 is TGTGCCACCAGTGATTTGACTGACTCCTACAATGAGCAGTTCTTC.